This passage covers 9 T cell receptor beta chains from one sample sequenced in a study of cytomegalovirus exposure and HLA in healthy donors. PCR used 60 Vbeta primers and 13 Jbeta primers. Sequenced by immunoSEQ multiplex PCR; TCRdb stores in-frame clones only, minus some. The sample lists roughly 170,000 clones, 65% to 85% seen once, with under 6% in the top ten. The material sequenced was PBMCs. Receptors were obtained from a woman aged 45-65 years in good health and CMV-seropositive.

This clone has only one observation. This sequence joins TRBV13 and TRBJ2-5; D uncertain. The germline V gene has CDR1 PRHDT and CDR2 FYEKMQ (reference sequence). This CDR3 region has 14 residues. The ends were cut back, 2 bases at V and 3 bases at J, with 10 bases in the middle. The CDR3 protein is CASSLRYQEETQYF. Written as DNA, the CDR3 is TGTGCCAGCAGCTTACGCTATCAGGAAGAGACCCAGTACTTC.

Only one count was recorded for this clone. The chain uses TRBV27 and TRBJ2-3; unclear D gene. The CDR3 totals 13 residues. V was cut by 1 base and J by 4 bases, with 6 bases left in between. From germline, CDR1 is MNHEY and CDR2 SMNVEV (reference sequence). Written as DNA, the CDR3 is TGTGCCAGCAGTTTATTCGGGTCAGATACGCAGTATTTT. Translation: CASSLFGSDTQYF.

This chain uses TRBV4-2 with TRBJ1-1, with 11 nucleotides matching TRBD1. Germline CDR1 LGHNA, CDR2 YNFKEQ. With V trimmed by 2 bases and J by 0 bases, 11 bases remained unmatched. The CDR3 has 19 residues. This CDR3 reads CASSQPRTGGHIMNTEAFF. The CDR3 DNA follows: TGTGCCAGCAGCCAACCAAGGACAGGGGGCCACATCATGAACACTGAAGCTTTCTTT.

This chain uses TRBV5-4 with TRBJ2-7; D possibly corresponds to TRBD1 (5 bases). CDR1 is SGHNT and CDR2 is YYREEE in the germline V gene (reference sequence). V was shortened by 4 bases and J by 2 bases, with 19 bases between the two germline ends. The length of the CDR3 is 16 residues. The CDR3 nucleotides read TGTGCCAGCAGCCCCGGTGGGGCGGCCGCTCCCTACGAGCAGTACTTC. It codes for CASSPGGAAAPYEQYF.

The J gene is TRBJ2-1, the V gene TRBV9; 9 bases match TRBD2. The CDR3 is made up of 16 amino acids. After removal of 3 bases from V and 6 bases from J, the junction contained 10 bases not matched to a gene. Germline-derived CDR1 and CDR2 are SGDLS and YYNGEE. The CDR3 region is CASSARTSVDFNEQFF. The CDR3 region has the DNA TGTGCCAGCAGCGCGCGGACTAGCGTGGACTTCAATGAGCAGTTCTTC.

In its sample, this clone was seen a few times. V usage is TRBV9 and J usage is TRBJ1-1, with D unresolved. The CDR3 extends over 15 amino acids. Trimming cost V 4 bases and J 4 bases, with 17 bases left between them. Per germline, CDR1 SGDLS and CDR2 YYNGEE. The CDR3 protein is CASSPHRPESTEAFF. The CDR3 DNA reads TGTGCCAGCAGCCCCCACCGTCCGGAGAGCACTGAAGCTTTCTTT. Full variable domain (rest looked up from reference TRBV9 and TRBJ1-1): DSGVTQTPKHLITATGQRVTLRCSPRSGDLSVYWYQQSLDQGLQFLIQYYNGEERAKGNILERFSAQQFPDLHSELNLSSLELGDSALYFCASSPHRPESTEAFFGQGTRLTVV.

The J gene is TRBJ2-1, the V gene TRBV6-5; 7 nucleotides align to TRBD2. The V gene's germline CDR1 is MNHEY and CDR2 SVGAGI. The CDR3 extends over 15 amino acids. The V gene end was trimmed by 7 bases and the J gene end by 5 bases; junction bases not matched to a gene: 11. CDR3 amino acids: CASTPRGVGHNEQFF. In DNA, the CDR3 is TGTGCCAGCACCCCCCGGGGGGTTGGCCACAATGAGCAGTTCTTC.

The chain has TRBV5-1 and TRBJ2-7; D gene ambiguous. The germline V and J ends were trimmed by 0 bases and 6 bases, with 10 bases remaining between them. CDR1 is SGHRS, CDR2 YFSETQ, per germline. This CDR3 region has 13 residues. The CDR3 DNA is TGCGCCAGCAGCTTGGAATGGGTAGCCGAGCAGTACTTC. As protein: CASSLEWVAEQYF. The full variable domain, rest sourced from reference TRBV5-1 and TRBJ2-7, is KAGVTQTPRYLIKTRGQQVTLSCSPISGHRSVSWYQQTPGQGLQFLFEYFSETQRNKGNFPGRFSGRQFSNSRSEMNVSTLELGDSALYLCASSLEWVAEQYFGPGTRLTVT.

The gene calls are TRBV5-1 and TRBJ2-1, with TRBD1 as a possible D gene (6 bases). Trimming shortened V by 4 bases and J by 0 bases, and 14 bases separated the two germline ends. CDR3 length: 16 amino acids. Looked up from germline, CDR1 is SGHRS and CDR2 is YFSETQ. CDR3 bases: TGCGCCAGCAGCCCTTCACAGGGAAGCTCCTACAATGAGCAGTTCTTC. It codes for CASSPSQGSSYNEQFF.